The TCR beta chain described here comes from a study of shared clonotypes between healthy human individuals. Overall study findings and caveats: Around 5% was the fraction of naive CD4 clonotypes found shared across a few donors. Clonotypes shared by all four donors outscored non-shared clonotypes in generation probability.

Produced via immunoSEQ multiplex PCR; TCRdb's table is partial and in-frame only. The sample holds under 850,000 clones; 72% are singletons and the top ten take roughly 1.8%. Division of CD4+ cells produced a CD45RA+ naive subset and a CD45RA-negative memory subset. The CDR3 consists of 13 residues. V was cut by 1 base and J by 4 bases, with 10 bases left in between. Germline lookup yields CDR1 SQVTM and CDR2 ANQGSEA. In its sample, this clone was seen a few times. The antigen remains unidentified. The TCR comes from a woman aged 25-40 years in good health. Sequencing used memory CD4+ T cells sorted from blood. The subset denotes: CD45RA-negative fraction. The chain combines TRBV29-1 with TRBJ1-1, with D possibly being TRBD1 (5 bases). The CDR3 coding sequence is TGCAGCGTTGAAGTGGGGGAAGGCACTGAAGCTTTCTTT. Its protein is CSVEVGEGTEAFF.